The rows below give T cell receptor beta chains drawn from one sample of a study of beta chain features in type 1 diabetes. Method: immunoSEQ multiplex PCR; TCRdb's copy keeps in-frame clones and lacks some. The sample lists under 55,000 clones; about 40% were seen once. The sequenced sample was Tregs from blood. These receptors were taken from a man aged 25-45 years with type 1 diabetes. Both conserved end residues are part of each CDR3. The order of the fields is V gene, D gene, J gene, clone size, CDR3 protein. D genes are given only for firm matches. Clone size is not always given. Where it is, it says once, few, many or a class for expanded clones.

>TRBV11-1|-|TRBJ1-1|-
CASSLAMNTEAFF
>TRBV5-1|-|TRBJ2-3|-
CASTTRQTTDTQYF
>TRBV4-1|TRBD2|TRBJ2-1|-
CASSQAGGKTYNEQFF
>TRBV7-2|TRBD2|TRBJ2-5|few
CASSPRLAGGRETQYF
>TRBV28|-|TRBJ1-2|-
CASWSRGQGYTF
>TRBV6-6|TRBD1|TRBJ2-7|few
CASSYRRGYEQYF
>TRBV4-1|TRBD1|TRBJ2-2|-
CASSRGQGITGELFF
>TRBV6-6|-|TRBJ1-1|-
CASSYERGWGGSEAFF
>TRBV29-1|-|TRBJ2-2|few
CSVLPAGINTGELFF
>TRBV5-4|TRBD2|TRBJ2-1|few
CASSLDGGSSYNEQFF
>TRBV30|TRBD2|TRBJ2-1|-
CAWSRGSGGRNEQFF
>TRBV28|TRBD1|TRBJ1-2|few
CASSWGQGSYGYTF
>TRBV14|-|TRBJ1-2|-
CASSRHPHQYTF
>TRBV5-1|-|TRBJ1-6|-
CASSLVVNSPLHF
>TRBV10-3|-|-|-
CAIRSQVEQYF
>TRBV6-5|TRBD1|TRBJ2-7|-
CASRRGTGGYEQYF
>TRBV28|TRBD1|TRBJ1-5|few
CATKTGGLNQPQHF
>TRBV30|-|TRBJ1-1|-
CACSRGIDTEAFF
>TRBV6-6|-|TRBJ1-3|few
CASSYRGSGNTIYF
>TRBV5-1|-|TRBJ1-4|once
CASSLWEGKNEKLFF
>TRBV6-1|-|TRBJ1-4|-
CASSERTGRTEKLFF
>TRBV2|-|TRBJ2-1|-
CASYLRYPMPQFF
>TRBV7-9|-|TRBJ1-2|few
CASSLVADYGYTF
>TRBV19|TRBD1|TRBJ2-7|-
CASSEGSWTGAYEQYF
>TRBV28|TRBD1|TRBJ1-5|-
CASSSDRGFPKNQPQHF
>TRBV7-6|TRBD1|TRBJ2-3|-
CASSFTNPGQGAAQYF
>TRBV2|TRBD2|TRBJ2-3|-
CASSSLAGVGYTQYF
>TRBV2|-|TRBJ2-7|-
CASSDRGARQYF
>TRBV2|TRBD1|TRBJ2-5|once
CASSVQGAGETQYF
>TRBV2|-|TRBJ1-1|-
CASSAQGSVNTEAFF
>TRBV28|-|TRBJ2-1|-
CASKDRYNEQFF
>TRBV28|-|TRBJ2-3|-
CASSPFTGISTDTQYF
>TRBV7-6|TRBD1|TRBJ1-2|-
CASSRGQGTNYGYTF
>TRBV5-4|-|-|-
CASSLYEGSYEQYF
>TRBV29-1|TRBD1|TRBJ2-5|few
CSVAQGAGETQYF
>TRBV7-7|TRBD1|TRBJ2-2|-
CASSPRTGNTGELFF
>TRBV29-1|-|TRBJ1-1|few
CSVARGDTEAFF